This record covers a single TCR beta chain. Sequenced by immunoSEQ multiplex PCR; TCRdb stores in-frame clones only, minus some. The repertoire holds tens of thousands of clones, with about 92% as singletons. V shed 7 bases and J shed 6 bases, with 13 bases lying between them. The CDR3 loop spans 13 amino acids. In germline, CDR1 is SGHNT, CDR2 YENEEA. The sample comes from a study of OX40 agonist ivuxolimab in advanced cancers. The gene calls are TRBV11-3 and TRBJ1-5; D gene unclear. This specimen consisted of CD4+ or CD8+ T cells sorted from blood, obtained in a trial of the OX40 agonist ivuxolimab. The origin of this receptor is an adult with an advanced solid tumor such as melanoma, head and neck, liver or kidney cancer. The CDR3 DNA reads TGTGCCAGCACCGAACAGTGCTCTCAGCCCCAGCATTTT. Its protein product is CASTEQCSQPQHF.